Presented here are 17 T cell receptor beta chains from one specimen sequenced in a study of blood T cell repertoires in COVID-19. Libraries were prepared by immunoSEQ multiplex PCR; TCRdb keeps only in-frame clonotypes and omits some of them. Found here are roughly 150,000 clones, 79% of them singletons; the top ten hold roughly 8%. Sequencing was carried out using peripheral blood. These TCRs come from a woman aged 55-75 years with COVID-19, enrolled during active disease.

The CDR3 here is CASSQVGGAKNIQYF. In DNA form, the CDR3 reads TGTGCCAGCAGCCAAGTGGGGGGAGCCAAAAACATTCAGTACTTC. The chain employs TRBV14 and TRBJ2-4; D possibly corresponds to TRBD2 (6 bases). Germline CDR1 SGHDN, CDR2 FVKESK. V shed 1 base and J shed 0 bases, with 7 bases lying between them. This CDR3 comprises 15 residues.

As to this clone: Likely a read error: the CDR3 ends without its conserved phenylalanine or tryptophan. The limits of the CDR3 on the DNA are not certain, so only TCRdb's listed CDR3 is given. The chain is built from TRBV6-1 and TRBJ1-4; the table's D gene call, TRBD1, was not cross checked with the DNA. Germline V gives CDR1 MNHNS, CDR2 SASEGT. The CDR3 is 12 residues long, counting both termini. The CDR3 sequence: CASSESGEQGAI.

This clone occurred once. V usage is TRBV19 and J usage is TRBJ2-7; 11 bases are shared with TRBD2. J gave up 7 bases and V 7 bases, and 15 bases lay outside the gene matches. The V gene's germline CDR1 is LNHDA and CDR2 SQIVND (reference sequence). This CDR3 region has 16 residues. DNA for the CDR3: TGTGCCAGTAAGGACAAGATAGCGGGAGGGCCTCGGGAGCAGTACTTC. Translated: CASKDKIAGGPREQYF.

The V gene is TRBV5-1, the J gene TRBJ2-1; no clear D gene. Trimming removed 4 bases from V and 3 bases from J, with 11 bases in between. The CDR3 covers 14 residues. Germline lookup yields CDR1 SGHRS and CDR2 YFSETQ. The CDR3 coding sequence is TGCGCCAGCAGCGCGGAACCTAACTACAATGAGCAGTTCTTC. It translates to CASSAEPNYNEQFF.

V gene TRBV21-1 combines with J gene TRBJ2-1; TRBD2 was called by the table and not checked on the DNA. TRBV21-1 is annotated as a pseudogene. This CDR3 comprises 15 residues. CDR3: CASSKTSGGNNEQFF. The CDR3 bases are TGTGCCAGCAGCAAAACTAGCGGGGGAAACAATGAGCAGTTCTTC.

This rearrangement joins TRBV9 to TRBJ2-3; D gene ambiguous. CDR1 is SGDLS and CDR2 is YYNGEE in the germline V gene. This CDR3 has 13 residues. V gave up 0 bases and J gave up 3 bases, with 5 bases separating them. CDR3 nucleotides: TGTGCCAGCAGCGTAGCTCTGACAGATACGCAGTATTTT. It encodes CASSVALTDTQYF.

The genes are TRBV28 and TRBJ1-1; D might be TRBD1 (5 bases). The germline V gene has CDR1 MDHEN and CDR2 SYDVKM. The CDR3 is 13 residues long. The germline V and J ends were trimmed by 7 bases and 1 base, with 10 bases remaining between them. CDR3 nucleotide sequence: TGTGCCAGCACCAGGACACCGAACACTGAAGCTTTCTTT. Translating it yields CASTRTPNTEAFF.

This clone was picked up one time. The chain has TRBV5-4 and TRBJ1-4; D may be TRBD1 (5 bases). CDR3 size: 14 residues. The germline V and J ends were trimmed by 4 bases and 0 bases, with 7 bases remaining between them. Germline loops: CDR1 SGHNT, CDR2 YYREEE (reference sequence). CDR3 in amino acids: CASSTTATNEKLFF. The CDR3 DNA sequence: TGTGCCAGCAGCACGACAGCAACTAATGAAAAACTGTTTTTT.

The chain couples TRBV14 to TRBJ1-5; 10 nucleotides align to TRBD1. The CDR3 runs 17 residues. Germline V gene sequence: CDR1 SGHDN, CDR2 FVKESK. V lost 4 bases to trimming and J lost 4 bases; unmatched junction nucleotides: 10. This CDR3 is CASSPWDRGRENQPQHF. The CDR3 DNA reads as TGTGCCAGCAGCCCCTGGGACAGGGGACGAGAAAATCAGCCCCAGCATTTT.

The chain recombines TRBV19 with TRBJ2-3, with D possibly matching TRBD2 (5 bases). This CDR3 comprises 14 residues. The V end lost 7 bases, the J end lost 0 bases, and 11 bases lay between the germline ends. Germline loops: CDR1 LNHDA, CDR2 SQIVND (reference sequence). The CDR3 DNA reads TGTGCCAGTAACACCCGGGAAAGCACAGATACGCAGTATTTT. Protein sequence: CASNTRESTDTQYF.

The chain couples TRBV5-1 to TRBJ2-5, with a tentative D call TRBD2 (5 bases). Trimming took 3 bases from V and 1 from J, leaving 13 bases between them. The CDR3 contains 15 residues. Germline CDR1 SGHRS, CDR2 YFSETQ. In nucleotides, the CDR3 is TGCGCCAGCAGCTCCGGGGTCCAGCCCCAAGAGACCCAGTACTTC. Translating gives CASSSGVQPQETQYF.

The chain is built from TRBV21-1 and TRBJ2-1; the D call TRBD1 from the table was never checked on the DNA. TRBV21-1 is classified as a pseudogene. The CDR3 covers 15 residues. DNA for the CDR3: TGTGCCAGCAGCACATTACCAGACAGGGCTAATGAGCAGTTCTTC. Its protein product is CASSTLPDRANEQFF.

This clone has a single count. The CDR3 loop reads CASSDKGNNQPQHF. Written as DNA, the CDR3 is TGTGCCAGCAGTGATAAGGGGAACAATCAGCCCCAGCATTTT. The gene calls are TRBV6-1 and TRBJ1-5; possible D gene TRBD1, 5 bases. Germline CDR1 and CDR2: MNHNS and SASEGT. Deletions cut 3 bases from V and 3 bases from J, with 9 bases between. This CDR3 spans 14 amino acids.

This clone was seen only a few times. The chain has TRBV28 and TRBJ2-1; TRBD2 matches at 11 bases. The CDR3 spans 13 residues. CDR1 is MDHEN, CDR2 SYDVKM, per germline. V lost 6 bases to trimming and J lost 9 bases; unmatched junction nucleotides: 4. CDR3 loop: CASRTSGSREQFF. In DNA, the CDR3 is TGTGCCAGCAGAACTAGCGGGAGCCGTGAGCAGTTCTTC.

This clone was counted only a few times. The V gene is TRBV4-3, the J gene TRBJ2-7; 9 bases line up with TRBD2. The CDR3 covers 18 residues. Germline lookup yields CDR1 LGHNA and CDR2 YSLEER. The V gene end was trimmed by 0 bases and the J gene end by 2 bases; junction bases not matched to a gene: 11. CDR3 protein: CASSQDVSGRSRAYEQYF. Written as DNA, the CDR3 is TGCGCCAGCAGCCAAGATGTGAGCGGGAGGTCAAGGGCCTACGAGCAGTACTTC.

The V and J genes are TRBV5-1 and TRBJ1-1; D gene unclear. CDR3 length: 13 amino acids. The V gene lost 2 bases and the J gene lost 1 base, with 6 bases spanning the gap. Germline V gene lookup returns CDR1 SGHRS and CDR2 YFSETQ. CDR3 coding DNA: TGCGCCAGCAGCTTCTCAGAGAACACTGAAGCTTTCTTT. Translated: CASSFSENTEAFF.

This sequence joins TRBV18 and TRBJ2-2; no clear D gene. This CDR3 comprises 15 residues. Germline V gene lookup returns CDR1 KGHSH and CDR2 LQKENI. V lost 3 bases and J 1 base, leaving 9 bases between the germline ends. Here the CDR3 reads CASSPIKLNTGELFF. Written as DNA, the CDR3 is TGTGCCAGCTCACCTATAAAACTGAACACCGGGGAGCTGTTTTTT.